Listed below are T cell receptor beta chains from one sample, sequenced in a study of T cell responses to AZD1222 COVID-19 vaccine. Profiled with immunoSEQ multiplex PCR; TCRdb holds only in-frame clones, not every one. The data show some 100,000 clones, 70% to 90% seen once. The sequencing used peripheral blood, collected on day 0 of AZD1222 vaccination. The receptors originated from an adult in good health. Both conserved end residues are part of each CDR3. Each record gives: CDR3 protein, CDR3 DNA, J gene, D gene, V gene, clone size, CDR3 length. The D gene is left open where the match is weak. Clone size appears in some rows only: once, few, many, or a class for an expanded clone.

CDR3 protein: CASSQSVTSVGEQFF
CDR3 DNA: TGTGCCAGCAGCCAATCCGTGACTAGCGTTGGTGAGCAGTTCTTC
J gene: TRBJ2-1
D gene: TRBD2
V gene: TRBV3-1/TRBV3-2
clone size: NA
CDR3 length: 15

CDR3 protein: CASSLLRGGRTDTQYF
CDR3 DNA: TGTGCCAGCAGCTTATTAAGGGGCGGGAGGACAGATACGCAGTATTTT
J gene: TRBJ2-3
D gene: TRBD2
V gene: TRBV7-2
clone size: NA
CDR3 length: 16

CDR3 protein: CASSNTGDGYTF
CDR3 DNA: TGTGCCAGCAGTAACACAGGGGATGGCTACACCTTC
J gene: TRBJ1-2
D gene: TRBD1
V gene: TRBV6-5
clone size: NA
CDR3 length: 12

CDR3 protein: CASSRSGYNEQFF
CDR3 DNA: TGTGCCAGCAGTAGGTCTGGCTACAATGAGCAGTTCTTC
J gene: TRBJ2-1
D gene: NA
V gene: TRBV3-1/TRBV3-2
clone size: NA
CDR3 length: 13

CDR3 protein: CASSHLDFLPGGAYEQFF
CDR3 DNA: TGCGCCAGCAGCCACCTTGACTTTCTTCCGGGGGGCGCATATGAGCAGTTCTTC
J gene: TRBJ2-1
D gene: NA
V gene: TRBV4-1
clone size: NA
CDR3 length: 18

CDR3 protein: CATSDQGLAGGEQFF
CDR3 DNA: TGTGCCACCAGTGATCAGGGACTAGCGGGGGGTGAGCAGTTCTTC
J gene: TRBJ2-1
D gene: TRBD2
V gene: TRBV24-1
clone size: NA
CDR3 length: 15

CDR3 protein: CASSSENTGELFF
CDR3 DNA: TGTGCCAGCAGCTCAGAGAACACCGGGGAGCTGTTTTTT
J gene: TRBJ2-2
D gene: NA
V gene: TRBV9
clone size: NA
CDR3 length: 13

CDR3 protein: CASSIPGPMNTEAFF
CDR3 DNA: TGTGCCAGCAGCATCCCGGGACCTATGAACACTGAAGCTTTCTTT
J gene: TRBJ1-1
D gene: NA
V gene: TRBV5-8
clone size: NA
CDR3 length: 15

CDR3 protein: CASSQTSGGPTDTQYF
CDR3 DNA: TGTGCCAGCAGTCAGACTAGCGGGGGGCCCACAGATACGCAGTATTTT
J gene: TRBJ2-3
D gene: TRBD2
V gene: TRBV6-6
clone size: NA
CDR3 length: 16

CDR3 protein: CASSQGLDRAGYGYTF
CDR3 DNA: TGTGCCAGCAGCCAAGGCCTGGACAGGGCAGGCTATGGCTACACCTTC
J gene: TRBJ1-2
D gene: TRBD1
V gene: TRBV14
clone size: once
CDR3 length: 16

CDR3 protein: CASSLGLGVETQYF
CDR3 DNA: TGTGCCAGCAGCTTGGGACTAGGGGTGGAGACCCAGTACTTC
J gene: TRBJ2-5
D gene: TRBD2
V gene: TRBV7-2
clone size: NA
CDR3 length: 14

CDR3 protein: CASSSTAPGLGNTIYF
CDR3 DNA: TGTGCCAGTAGTTCCACCGCCCCGGGGTTAGGAAACACCATATATTTT
J gene: TRBJ1-3
D gene: NA
V gene: TRBV19
clone size: NA
CDR3 length: 16

CDR3 protein: CASSSPSQGFPGAFF
CDR3 DNA: TGTGCCAGTAGTTCGCCCAGCCAGGGATTTCCTGGGGCTTTCTTT
J gene: TRBJ1-1
D gene: NA
V gene: TRBV19
clone size: once
CDR3 length: 15

CDR3 protein: CASSPTRATNQPQHF
CDR3 DNA: TGTGCCAGCAGCCCAACAAGGGCGACCAATCAGCCCCAGCATTTT
J gene: TRBJ1-5
D gene: NA
V gene: TRBV16
clone size: NA
CDR3 length: 15

CDR3 protein: CASSMSQFSNQPQHF
CDR3 DNA: TGTGCCAGTAGTATGTCACAGTTTAGCAATCAGCCCCAGCATTTT
J gene: TRBJ1-5
D gene: NA
V gene: TRBV19
clone size: NA
CDR3 length: 15

CDR3 protein: CASSFDIAGNTIYF
CDR3 DNA: TGTGCCAGCAGCTTTGACATCGCTGGAAACACCATATATTTT
J gene: TRBJ1-3
D gene: NA
V gene: TRBV5-8
clone size: NA
CDR3 length: 14

CDR3 protein: CASSQWAGNTIYF
CDR3 DNA: TGTGCCAGCAGCCAATGGGCTGGAAACACCATATATTTT
J gene: TRBJ1-3
D gene: NA
V gene: TRBV3-1/TRBV3-2
clone size: NA
CDR3 length: 13

CDR3 protein: CASSEALGGNYGYTF
CDR3 DNA: TGTGCCAGCAGTGAAGCGCTTGGGGGAAACTATGGCTACACCTTC
J gene: TRBJ1-2
D gene: NA
V gene: TRBV2
clone size: NA
CDR3 length: 15

CDR3 protein: CASSVHPGTGNEQYF
CDR3 DNA: TGCGCCAGCAGCGTCCACCCCGGGACAGGGAACGAGCAGTACTTC
J gene: TRBJ2-7
D gene: TRBD1
V gene: TRBV5-1
clone size: NA
CDR3 length: 15

CDR3 protein: CASSLAPGANSPLHF
CDR3 DNA: TGTGCCAGCAGCTTAGCTCCAGGAGCCAATTCACCCCTCCACTTT
J gene: TRBJ1-6
D gene: NA
V gene: TRBV7-8
clone size: few
CDR3 length: 15

CDR3 protein: CASSPNHHQPGGFSTDTQYF
CDR3 DNA: TGTGCCAGCAGCCCTAACCACCACCAACCAGGGGGGTTTAGCACAGATACGCAGTATTTT
J gene: TRBJ2-3
D gene: NA
V gene: TRBV9
clone size: NA
CDR3 length: 20

CDR3 protein: CASSLRQTSSYNEQFF
CDR3 DNA: TGCGCCAGCAGCTTGAGACAGACCTCCTCCTACAATGAGCAGTTCTTC
J gene: TRBJ2-1
D gene: NA
V gene: TRBV5-1
clone size: few
CDR3 length: 16

CDR3 protein: CASRSTGFNEQFF
CDR3 DNA: TGTGCCAGCAGGTCCACAGGGTTCAATGAGCAGTTCTTC
J gene: TRBJ2-1
D gene: NA
V gene: TRBV3-1/TRBV3-2
clone size: NA
CDR3 length: 13

CDR3 protein: CASSPLAGTADTQYF
CDR3 DNA: TGTGCCAGCAGCCCCCTAGCGGGGACGGCAGATACGCAGTATTTT
J gene: TRBJ2-3
D gene: TRBD2
V gene: TRBV3-1/TRBV3-2
clone size: NA
CDR3 length: 15

CDR3 protein: CATSGQGGNTEAFF
CDR3 DNA: TGTGCCACCAGTGGTCAAGGAGGGAACACTGAAGCTTTCTTT
J gene: TRBJ1-1
D gene: NA
V gene: TRBV24-1
clone size: NA
CDR3 length: 14

CDR3 protein: CASSSYQGKVAFF
CDR3 DNA: TGCGCCAGCAGTTCCTACCAGGGGAAAGTAGCTTTCTTT
J gene: TRBJ1-1
D gene: NA
V gene: TRBV5-1
clone size: NA
CDR3 length: 13

CDR3 protein: CASRLSRGLGTGELFF
CDR3 DNA: TGTGCCAGCAGACTATCCCGGGGTCTGGGGACCGGGGAGCTGTTTTTT
J gene: TRBJ2-2
D gene: NA
V gene: TRBV27
clone size: NA
CDR3 length: 16

CDR3 protein: CASSSGNHQAYEQYF
CDR3 DNA: TGCGCCAGCAGCTCGGGAAATCATCAGGCCTACGAGCAGTACTTC
J gene: TRBJ2-7
D gene: NA
V gene: TRBV5-1
clone size: NA
CDR3 length: 15

CDR3 protein: CASSPSGAGYTF
CDR3 DNA: TGTGCCAGCAGCCCCTCGGGGGCGGGCTACACCTTC
J gene: TRBJ1-2
D gene: NA
V gene: TRBV12-3/TRBV12-4
clone size: NA
CDR3 length: 12